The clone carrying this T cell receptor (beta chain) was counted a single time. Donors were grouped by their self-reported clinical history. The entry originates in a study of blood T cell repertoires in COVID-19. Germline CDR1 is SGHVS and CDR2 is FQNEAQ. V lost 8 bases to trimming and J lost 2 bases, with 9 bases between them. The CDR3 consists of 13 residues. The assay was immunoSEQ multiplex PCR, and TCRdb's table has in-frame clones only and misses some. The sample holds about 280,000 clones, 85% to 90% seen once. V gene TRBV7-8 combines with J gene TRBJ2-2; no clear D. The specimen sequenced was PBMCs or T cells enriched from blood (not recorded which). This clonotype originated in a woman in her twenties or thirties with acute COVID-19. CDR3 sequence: CASPQHNTGELFF. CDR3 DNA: TGTGCCAGCCCACAGCATAACACCGGGGAGCTGTTTTTT.